This T cell receptor (beta chain) derives from a study of blood T cells in healthy people across ages. Alongside a J-beta primer mix, a sample-barcoded 5' primer served in a second PCR lasting about 7 to 12 cycles. Via MiXCR, TCRdb re-called the 5' RACE reads, giving one row per CDR3 protein. The table has approximately 1.5 million distinct CDR3 sequences, approximately 43% seen once. This CDR3 spans 15 amino acids. Germline loops: CDR1 SGHRS, CDR2 YFSETQ. V gave up 4 bases and J gave up 9 bases; unmatched junction bases: 4. This sequence originates from a woman between 18 and 29 years old in good health. Sequencing was performed on blood. The rearrangement links TRBV5-1 to TRBJ2-1; 16 bases match TRBD2. The CDR3 loop is CASSGTSGGASEQFF. As DNA, the CDR3 is TGCGCCAGCAGCGGGACTAGCGGGGGGGCATCTGAGCAGTTCTTC.